One sample yielded the 30 T cell receptor beta chains listed below, sequenced in a study of cytomegalovirus exposure and HLA in healthy donors. Sequencing was performed with immunoSEQ multiplex PCR; in TCRdb, only in-frame clones are kept and a portion is missing. The sample includes under 60,000 clones, 88% of them seen just once. Sequenced input: PBMCs. These receptors were collected from a woman younger than 45 in good health and CMV-seronegative.

This chain links TRBV5-1 with TRBJ2-3, with 8 bases identical to TRBD2. This CDR3 has 15 amino acids. CDR1 and CDR2 from the germline V gene are SGHRS and YFSETQ. V was pared by 2 bases and J by 0 bases, with 2 bases of the junction left unmatched. Here the CDR3 reads CASSFVAGSTDTQYF. The CDR3 nucleotides read TGCGCCAGCAGCTTCGTAGCGGGAAGCACAGATACGCAGTATTTT.

This chain uses TRBV9 with TRBJ1-5; D gene ambiguous. The V end lost 0 bases, the J end lost 3 bases, and 10 bases lay between the germline ends. CDR1 and CDR2 (germline): SGDLS, YYNGEE. This CDR3 comprises 15 residues. The CDR3, as DNA: TGTGCCAGCAGCGTAGCCGGACTTAACAATCAGCCCCAGCATTTT. It specifies CASSVAGLNNQPQHF.

The chain employs TRBV27 and TRBJ1-5, with a weak D call TRBD1 (6 bases). The CDR3 contains 14 residues. V was trimmed by 3 bases and J by 5 bases, leaving 11 bases between them. Germline V gene lookup returns CDR1 MNHEY and CDR2 SMNVEV (reference sequence). CDR3 in DNA: TGTGCCAGCAGTTTTGGACAGTCCGATCAGCCCCAGCATTTT. Translating gives CASSFGQSDQPQHF.

This sequence joins TRBV6-5 and TRBJ2-3, with D hard to call. The CDR3 covers 12 residues. Germline-derived CDR1 and CDR2 are MNHEY and SVGAGI. V was cut by 9 bases and J by 0 bases, with 7 bases left in between. CDR3 in DNA: TGTGCCAGTGGCAGAAGCACAGATACGCAGTATTTT. Residues: CASGRSTDTQYF.

The chain has TRBV5-1 and TRBJ2-5; perhaps TRBD2 as D (6 bases). The germline gives CDR1 SGHRS, CDR2 YFSETQ. The CDR3 spans 14 residues. Trimming cost V 3 bases and J 2 bases, with 11 bases left between them. The CDR3 nucleotides read TGCGCCAGCAGCTCCCGCGGGATTCAAGAGACCCAGTACTTC. Protein product: CASSSRGIQETQYF. Full variable domain (missing parts from reference TRBV5-1 and TRBJ2-5): KAGVTQTPRYLIKTRGQQVTLSCSPISGHRSVSWYQQTPGQGLQFLFEYFSETQRNKGNFPGRFSGRQFSNSRSEMNVSTLELGDSALYLCASSSRGIQETQYFGPGTRLLVL.

J is TRBJ2-3 and V is TRBV6-5, with TRBD2 as a possible D gene (5 bases). CDR3 size: 15 residues. The V gene lost 5 bases and the J gene lost 2 bases, with 14 bases spanning the gap. CDR1 and CDR2 from the germline V gene are MNHEY and SVGAGI. The CDR3: CASSARVWNTDTQYF. The DNA of the CDR3 is TGTGCCAGCAGTGCGCGGGTATGGAACACAGATACGCAGTATTTT.

The V gene is TRBV29-1, the J gene TRBJ1-1; 8 bases agree with TRBD1. The CDR3 totals 13 residues. Germline V gene data show CDR1 as SQVTM and CDR2 as ANQGSEA. The ends lost 6 bases at V and 4 bases at J; junction bases unmatched: 7. The CDR3, as DNA: TGCAGCGTCCGACAGGGGACGGGCACTGAAGCTTTCTTT. Translating it yields CSVRQGTGTEAFF.

V gene TRBV28 combines with J gene TRBJ2-7; perhaps TRBD1 as D (5 bases). V lost 5 bases, J lost 7 bases, and 21 bases lay in between. Per germline, CDR1 MDHEN and CDR2 SYDVKM. The CDR3 sequence is 15 residues long. Here the CDR3 DNA reads TGTGCCAGCAGTCGGAAAGGTTTGACAGCCGGGGAGCAGTACTTC. Its protein product is CASSRKGLTAGEQYF.

The rearrangement uses TRBV5-1 and TRBJ1-1, with a tentative D call TRBD1 (5 bases). Germline V lookup: CDR1 SGHRS, CDR2 YFSETQ. Trimming removed 0 bases at V and 1 base at J, with 7 bases between. CDR3 length equals 14 residues. The CDR3 bases are TGCGCCAGCAGCTTGGCCGGACAGAACACTGAAGCTTTCTTT. Protein sequence: CASSLAGQNTEAFF.

The chain carries TRBV7-2 and TRBJ2-3; D is uncertain. Germline V gene lookup returns CDR1 SGHTA and CDR2 FQGNSA. The CDR3 is 13 residues long. V dropped 0 bases and J dropped 6 bases, with 7 bases sitting between them. This CDR3 reads CASSLAVGDTQYF. In nucleotides, the CDR3 is TGTGCCAGCAGCTTAGCAGTCGGTGATACGCAGTATTTT.

The chain uses TRBV10-3 and TRBJ2-7; perhaps TRBD1 as D (6 bases). The CDR3 length is 15 residues. V gave up 0 bases and J gave up 4 bases, with 13 bases separating them. CDR1 and CDR2 from the germline V gene are ENHRY and SYGVKD. The CDR3 loop reads CAISESGRGQYEQYF. CDR3 nucleotide sequence: TGTGCCATCAGTGAGTCGGGCCGAGGACAGTACGAGCAGTACTTC.

This chain connects TRBV6-5 to TRBJ2-7, with 8 bases aligning to TRBD1. The V and J ends lost 6 bases and 5 bases, in that order; junction bases with no gene match: 3. The CDR3 spans 12 residues. Germline CDR1 is MNHEY and CDR2 is SVGAGI. The CDR3 spells CASSRTGHEQYF. CDR3 in DNA: TGTGCCAGCAGCAGGACAGGGCACGAGCAGTACTTC.

This clone was recorded only once. The chain joins TRBV27 to TRBJ2-1, with D possibly being TRBD2 (6 bases). From germline, CDR1 is MNHEY and CDR2 SMNVEV (reference sequence). V was pared by 5 bases and J by 4 bases, with 12 bases between. The CDR3 covers 14 residues. Here the CDR3 reads CASSPVGSYNEQFF. DNA for the CDR3: TGTGCCAGCAGTCCCGTCGGGAGTTACAATGAGCAGTTCTTC.

This chain links TRBV27 with TRBJ1-2; D not resolved. This CDR3 is 15 amino acids long. Trimming stripped 3 bases from V and 3 bases from J, with 14 bases between. The germline V gene has CDR1 MNHEY and CDR2 SMNVEV (reference sequence). The DNA for the CDR3 is TGTGCCAGCAGTTTCTGGCCCATTGGGCACTATGGCTACACCTTC. As protein: CASSFWPIGHYGYTF.

The gene calls are TRBV7-6 and TRBJ2-1; TRBD2 matches at 7 bases. The V segment lost 0 bases and the J segment 7 bases; nucleotides outside the gene matches: 6. The length of the CDR3 is 15 residues. The germline CDR1 and CDR2 sequences are SGHVS and FNYEAQ. CDR3 sequence reads: CASSLAGGFSNEQFF. For the CDR3, the DNA is TGTGCCAGCAGCTTAGCGGGAGGGTTCAGTAATGAGCAGTTCTTC. Variable domain in full (rest from reference TRBV7-6 and TRBJ2-1): GAGVSQSPRYKVTKRGQDVALRCDPISGHVSLYWYRQALGQGPEFLTYFNYEAQQDKSGLPNDRFSAERPEGSISTLTIQRTEQRDSAMYRCASSLAGGFSNEQFFGPGTRLTVL.

This clone was observed once. The CDR3 spells CATSGREKLFF. CDR3 sequence (DNA): TGTGCCACCAGCGGCCGAGAAAAACTGTTTTTT. The chain recombines TRBV15 with TRBJ1-4, with no clear D. V was trimmed by 5 bases and J by 8 bases, leaving 6 bases between them. The germline gives CDR1 LNHNV, CDR2 YYDKDF (reference sequence). There are 11 residues in the CDR3.

The table lists this clone with a count of one. J is TRBJ2-7 and V is TRBV10-3; TRBD2 aligns across 10 bases. V lost 6 bases to trimming and J lost 4 bases; unmatched junction nucleotides: 6. From germline, CDR1 is ENHRY and CDR2 SYGVKD. The CDR3 sequence is 14 residues long. The CDR3 bases are TGTGCCATCAGGGGGACTAGCGAAAGTTACGAGCAGTACTTC. Its translation: CAIRGTSESYEQYF.

The V gene is TRBV15, the J gene TRBJ2-2; 7 nucleotides align to TRBD2. Germline lookup yields CDR1 LNHNV and CDR2 YYDKDF (reference sequence). The J segment lost 3 bases and the V segment lost 4 bases, leaving 5 bases of the junction unmatched. The CDR3 has 15 amino acids. CDR3 coding DNA: TGTGCCACCAGCACCCGGACTAGATACACCGGGGAGCTGTTTTTT. Its translation is CATSTRTRYTGELFF.

The rearrangement links TRBV28 to TRBJ2-2; D is unresolved. Germline V gives CDR1 MDHEN, CDR2 SYDVKM. Trimming took 7 bases from V and 4 from J, leaving 10 bases between them. This CDR3 comprises 13 residues. The chain's CDR3 is CASKPPGTGELFF. DNA for the CDR3: TGTGCCAGCAAGCCCCCAGGCACCGGGGAGCTGTTTTTT.

The chain joins TRBV5-1 to TRBJ2-7; a weak D match, TRBD2 (6 bases). Deletions cut 2 bases from V and 4 bases from J, with 10 bases between. Looked up from germline, CDR1 is SGHRS and CDR2 is YFSETQ. The CDR3 is made up of 13 amino acids. This CDR3 is CASSLLADYEQYF. The DNA of the CDR3 is TGCGCCAGCAGCTTACTAGCAGATTACGAGCAGTACTTC.

V is TRBV5-5 and J is TRBJ2-7; D gene uncertain. Trimming took off 2 bases at V and 2 bases at J, with 8 bases between the two ends. Per the germline V gene, CDR1 is SGHKS and CDR2 is YYEKEE (reference sequence). This CDR3 has 13 residues. The CDR3 sequence: CASSFPGTYEQYF. As DNA, the CDR3 is TGTGCCAGCAGCTTTCCAGGAACCTACGAGCAGTACTTC.

This chain joins TRBV13 and TRBJ1-2; no clear D. Germline CDR1 is PRHDT and CDR2 is FYEKMQ (reference sequence). The CDR3 consists of 15 residues. Trimming cost V 2 bases and J 7 bases, with 17 bases left between them. The CDR3 sequence is CASSLFMPGSSGYTF. In DNA, the CDR3 is TGTGCCAGCAGCTTATTTATGCCCGGGAGTAGTGGCTACACCTTC.

This chain uses TRBV5-1 with TRBJ2-3, with TRBD2 as a possible D gene (6 bases). CDR3 length: 16 amino acids. CDR1 SGHRS and CDR2 YFSETQ come from the germline V gene. Between the trimmed V and J ends, which lost 5 bases and 0 bases, there was a span of 16 bases. In DNA form, the CDR3 reads TGCGCCAGCAGTTATAGTAGCGGAATTAGCACAGATACGCAGTATTTT. Its protein product is CASSYSSGISTDTQYF.

V usage is TRBV13 and J usage is TRBJ2-7; 7 positions agree with TRBD1. The V gene end was trimmed by 4 bases and the J gene end by 4 bases; junction bases not matched to a gene: 13. The CDR3 contains 16 residues. Germline CDR1 and CDR2: PRHDT and FYEKMQ (reference sequence). The CDR3 protein is CASSSTGSGQKYEQYF. The CDR3 DNA sequence: TGTGCCAGCAGCTCAACCGGATCGGGACAGAAATACGAGCAGTACTTC.

The rearrangement links TRBV7-2 to TRBJ1-1; D not resolved. Trimming took 11 bases from V and 1 from J, leaving 8 bases between them. The CDR3 loop spans 11 amino acids. Germline V gene data show CDR1 as SGHTA and CDR2 as FQGNSA. The DNA for the CDR3 is TGTGCCTCACAAGAGAACACTGAAGCTTTCTTT. This sequence encodes CASQENTEAFF.

This clone appeared a few times. The CDR3 region has the DNA TGTGCCAGCAGTGATTCCGGCTCTGGGGCCAACGTCCTGACTTTC. It encodes CASSDSGSGANVLTF. The chain uses TRBV25-1 and TRBJ2-6; D is undetermined. The CDR3 has 15 amino acids. Deletions cut 3 bases from V and 0 bases from J, with 6 bases between. CDR1 is MGHDK, CDR2 SYGVNS, per germline.

The chain couples TRBV10-1 to TRBJ2-1; D is perhaps TRBD1 (5 bases). Germline V gene lookup returns CDR1 WNHNN and CDR2 SYGVQD (reference sequence). There are 14 residues in the CDR3. Deletions cut 0 bases from V and 10 bases from J, with 13 bases between. The CDR3 DNA reads as TGCGCCAGCAGTGAGTCGGGGCTAGTTAGCGAGCAGTTCTTC. It translates to CASSESGLVSEQFF.

CDR3 residues: CASSYGGLNTDTQYF. CDR3 in DNA: TGTGCCAGCAGTTACGGGGGACTTAACACAGATACGCAGTATTTT. The J gene is TRBJ2-3, the V gene TRBV6-5; weak D call: TRBD2 (6 bases). V lost 2 bases and J 2 bases, leaving 11 bases between the germline ends. This CDR3 comprises 15 residues. The germline CDR1 and CDR2 sequences are MNHEY and SVGAGI.

The chain couples TRBV2 to TRBJ1-1; D is possibly TRBD1 (5 bases). CDR1 and CDR2 from the germline V gene are SNHLY and FYNNEI. This CDR3 comprises 12 residues. Trimming cost V 2 bases and J 7 bases, with 8 bases left between them. CDR3 nucleotide sequence: TGTGCCAGCAGTGAACAGGGATATGAAGCTTTCTTT. This gives the protein CASSEQGYEAFF.

The chain employs TRBV6-5 and TRBJ2-3; TRBD2 agrees at 12 bases. V lost 4 bases, J lost 5 bases, and 7 bases stayed unmatched. The CDR3 sequence is 16 residues long. Germline CDR1 reads MNHEY; CDR2 reads SVGAGI. The CDR3: CASSSRLAGVVDTQYF. CDR3 bases: TGTGCCAGCAGTTCCAGACTAGCGGGAGTGGTAGATACGCAGTATTTT.